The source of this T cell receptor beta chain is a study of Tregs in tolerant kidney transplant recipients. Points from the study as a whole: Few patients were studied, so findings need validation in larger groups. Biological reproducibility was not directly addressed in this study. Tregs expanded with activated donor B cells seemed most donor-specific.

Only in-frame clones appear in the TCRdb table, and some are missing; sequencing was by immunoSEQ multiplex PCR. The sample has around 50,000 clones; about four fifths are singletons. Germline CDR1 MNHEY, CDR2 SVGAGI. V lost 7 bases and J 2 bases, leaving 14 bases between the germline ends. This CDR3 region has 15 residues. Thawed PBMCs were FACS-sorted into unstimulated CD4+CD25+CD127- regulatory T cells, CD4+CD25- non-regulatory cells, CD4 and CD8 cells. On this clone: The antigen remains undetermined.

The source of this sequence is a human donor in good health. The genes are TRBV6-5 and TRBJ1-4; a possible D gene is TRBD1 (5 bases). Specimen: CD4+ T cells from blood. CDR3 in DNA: TGTGCCAGCACCCGGAAATGGGACACTAATGAAAAACTGTTTTTT. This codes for CASTRKWDTNEKLFF.